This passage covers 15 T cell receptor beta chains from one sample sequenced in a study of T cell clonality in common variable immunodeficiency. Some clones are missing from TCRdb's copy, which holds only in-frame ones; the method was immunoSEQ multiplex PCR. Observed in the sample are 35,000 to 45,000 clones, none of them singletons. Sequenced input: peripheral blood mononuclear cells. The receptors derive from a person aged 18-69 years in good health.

The CDR3 here is CSARNTGEHQPQHF. The DNA read from the CDR3 is TGCAGTGCTAGAAATACAGGGGAACATCAGCCC. The J gene is TRBJ1-5, the V gene TRBV20-1; 7 bases fit TRBD1. The CDR3 end is not reached by the read, which stops 3 residues before it; the germline J gene fills it in. Germline V gives CDR1 DFQATT, CDR2 SNEGSKA (reference sequence). V trimming: 2 bases; J trimming: 5 bases; junction bases outside the gene matches: 6. This CDR3 has 14 amino acids.

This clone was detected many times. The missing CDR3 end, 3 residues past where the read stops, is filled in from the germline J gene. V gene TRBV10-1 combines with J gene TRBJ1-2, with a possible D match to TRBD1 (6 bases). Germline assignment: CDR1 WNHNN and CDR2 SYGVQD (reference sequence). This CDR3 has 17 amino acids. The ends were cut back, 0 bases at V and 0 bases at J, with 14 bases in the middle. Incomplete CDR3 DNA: TGCGCCAGCAGTGAGTCCTGGGGGCGAGAAGCTAACTATGGC. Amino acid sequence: CASSESWGREANYG. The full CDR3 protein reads CASSESWGREANYGYTF.

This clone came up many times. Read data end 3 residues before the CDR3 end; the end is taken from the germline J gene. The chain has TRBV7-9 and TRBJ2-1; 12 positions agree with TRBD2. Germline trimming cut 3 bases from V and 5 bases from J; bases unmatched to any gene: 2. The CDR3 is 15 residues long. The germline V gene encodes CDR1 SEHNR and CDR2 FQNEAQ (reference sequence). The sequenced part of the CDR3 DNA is TGTGCCAGCAGCTTTAGGACTAGCGGGGACAATGAG. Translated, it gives CASSFRTSGDNE. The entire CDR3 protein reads CASSFRTSGDNEQFF.

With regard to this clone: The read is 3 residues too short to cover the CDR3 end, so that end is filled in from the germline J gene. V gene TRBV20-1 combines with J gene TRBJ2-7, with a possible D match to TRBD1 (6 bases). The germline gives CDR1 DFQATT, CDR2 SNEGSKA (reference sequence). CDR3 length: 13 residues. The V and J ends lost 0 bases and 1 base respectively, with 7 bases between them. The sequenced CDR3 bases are TGCAGTGCTAGAGAAGGGGGATCCTACGAG. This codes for CSAREGGSYE. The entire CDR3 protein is CSAREGGSYEQYF.

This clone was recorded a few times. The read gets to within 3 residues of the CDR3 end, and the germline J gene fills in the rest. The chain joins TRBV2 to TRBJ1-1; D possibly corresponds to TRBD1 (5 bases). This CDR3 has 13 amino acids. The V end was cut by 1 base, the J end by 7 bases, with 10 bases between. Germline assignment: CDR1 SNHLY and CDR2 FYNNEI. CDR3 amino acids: CASSEEGWGEAFF. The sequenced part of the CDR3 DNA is TGTGCCAGCAGTGAAGAGGGGTGGGGTGAA.

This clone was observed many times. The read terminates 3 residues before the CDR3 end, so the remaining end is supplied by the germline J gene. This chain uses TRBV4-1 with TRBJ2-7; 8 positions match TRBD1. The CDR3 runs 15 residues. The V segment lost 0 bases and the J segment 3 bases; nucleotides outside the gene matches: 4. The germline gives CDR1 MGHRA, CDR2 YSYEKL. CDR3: CASSQDPGQGYEQYF. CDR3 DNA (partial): TGCGCCAGCAGCCAAGACCCCGGACAGGGCTACGAG.

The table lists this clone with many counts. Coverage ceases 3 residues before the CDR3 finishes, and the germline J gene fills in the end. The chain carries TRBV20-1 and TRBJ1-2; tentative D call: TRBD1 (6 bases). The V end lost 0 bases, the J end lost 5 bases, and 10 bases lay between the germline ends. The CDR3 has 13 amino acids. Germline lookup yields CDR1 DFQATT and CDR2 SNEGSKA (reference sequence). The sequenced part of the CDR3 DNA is TGCAGTGCTAGAGATCTAGGGGGTTATGGC. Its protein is CSARDLGGYG. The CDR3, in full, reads CSARDLGGYGYTF.

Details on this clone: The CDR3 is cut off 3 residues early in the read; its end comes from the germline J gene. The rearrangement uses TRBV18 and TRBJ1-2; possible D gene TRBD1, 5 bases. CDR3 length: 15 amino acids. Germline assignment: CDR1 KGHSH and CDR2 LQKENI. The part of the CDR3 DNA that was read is TGTGCCAGCTCAGGGTCAGGGACTAGCTCCTACGAC. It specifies CASSGSGTSSYD. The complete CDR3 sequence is CASSGSGTSSYDYTF.

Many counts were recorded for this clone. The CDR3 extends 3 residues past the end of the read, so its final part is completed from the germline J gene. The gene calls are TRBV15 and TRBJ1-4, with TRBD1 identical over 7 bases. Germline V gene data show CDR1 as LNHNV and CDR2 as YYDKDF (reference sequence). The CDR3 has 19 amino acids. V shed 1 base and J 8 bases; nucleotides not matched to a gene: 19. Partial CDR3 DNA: TGTGCCACCAGCAGAGTGGGGACAGAACAGGGAGGAGTGGGAGAAAAA. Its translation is CATSRVGTEQGGVGEK. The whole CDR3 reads CATSRVGTEQGGVGEKLFF.

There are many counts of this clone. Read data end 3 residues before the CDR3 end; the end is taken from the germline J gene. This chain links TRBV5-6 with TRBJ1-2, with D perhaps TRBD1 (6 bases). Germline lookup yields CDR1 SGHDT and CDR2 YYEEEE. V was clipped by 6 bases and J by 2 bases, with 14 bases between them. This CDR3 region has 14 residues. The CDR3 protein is CASKKGTYNYGYTF. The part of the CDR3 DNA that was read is TGTGCCAGCAAAAAAGGGACATACAACTATGGC. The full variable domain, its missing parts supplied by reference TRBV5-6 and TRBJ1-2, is DAGVTQSPTHLIKTRGQQVTLRCSPKSGHDTVSWYQQALGQGPQFIFQYYEEEERQRGNFPDRFSGHQFPNYSSELNVNALLLGDSALYLCASKKGTYNYGYTFGSGTRLTVV.

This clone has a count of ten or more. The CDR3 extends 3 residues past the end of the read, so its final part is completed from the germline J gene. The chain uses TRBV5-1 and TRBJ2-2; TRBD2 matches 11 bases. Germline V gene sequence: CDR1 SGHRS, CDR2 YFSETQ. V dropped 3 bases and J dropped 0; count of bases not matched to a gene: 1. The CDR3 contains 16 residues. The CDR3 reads CASSSGLAANTGELFF. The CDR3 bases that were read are TGCGCCAGCAGCTCGGGACTAGCGGCGAACACCGGGGAG.

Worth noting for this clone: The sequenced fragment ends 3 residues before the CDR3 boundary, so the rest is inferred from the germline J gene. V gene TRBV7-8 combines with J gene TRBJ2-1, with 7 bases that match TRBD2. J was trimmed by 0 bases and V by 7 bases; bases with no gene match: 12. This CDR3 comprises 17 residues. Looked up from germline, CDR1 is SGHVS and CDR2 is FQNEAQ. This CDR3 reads CASTPTGGKRSYNEQFF. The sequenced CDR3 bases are TGTGCCAGCACCCCAACGGGGGGTAAGCGCTCCTACAATGAG.

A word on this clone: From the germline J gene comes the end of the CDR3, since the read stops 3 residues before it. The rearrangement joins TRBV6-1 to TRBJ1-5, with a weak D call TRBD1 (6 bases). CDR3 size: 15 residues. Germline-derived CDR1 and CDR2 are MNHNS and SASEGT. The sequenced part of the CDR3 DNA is TGTGCCAGCAGTGAACTAGCGGGGGGCACAGATCCC. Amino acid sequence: CASSELAGGTDP. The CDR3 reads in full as CASSELAGGTDPQHF.

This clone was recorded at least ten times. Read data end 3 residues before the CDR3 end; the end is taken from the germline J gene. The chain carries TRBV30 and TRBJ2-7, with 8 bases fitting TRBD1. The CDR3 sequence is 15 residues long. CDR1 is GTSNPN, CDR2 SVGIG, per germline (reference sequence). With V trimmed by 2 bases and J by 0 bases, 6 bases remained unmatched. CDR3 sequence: CAWSSGDRSSYEQYF. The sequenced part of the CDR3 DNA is TGTGCCTGGAGTTCGGGGGACAGGTCCTCCTACGAG.

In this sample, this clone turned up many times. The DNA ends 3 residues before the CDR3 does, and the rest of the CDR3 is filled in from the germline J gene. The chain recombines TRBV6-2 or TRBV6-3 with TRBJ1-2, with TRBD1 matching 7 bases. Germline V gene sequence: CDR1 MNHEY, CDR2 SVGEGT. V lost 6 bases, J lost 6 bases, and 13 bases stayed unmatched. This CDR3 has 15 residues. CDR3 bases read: TGTGCCAGCAGCATCAGACAGGGCGTCGGCGATGGC. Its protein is CASSIRQGVGDG. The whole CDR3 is CASSIRQGVGDGYTF.